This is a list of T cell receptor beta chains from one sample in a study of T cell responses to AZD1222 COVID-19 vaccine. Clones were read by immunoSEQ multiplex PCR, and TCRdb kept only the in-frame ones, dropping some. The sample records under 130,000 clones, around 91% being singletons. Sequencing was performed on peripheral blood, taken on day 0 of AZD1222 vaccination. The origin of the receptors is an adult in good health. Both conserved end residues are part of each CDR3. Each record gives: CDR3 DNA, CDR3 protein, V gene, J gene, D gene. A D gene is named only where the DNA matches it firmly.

TGTGCCATCAGTGGGACGGTAGGGGTCTCCTACGAGCAGTACTTC	CAISGTVGVSYEQYF	TRBV10-3	TRBJ2-7	-
TGTGCCAGCAGGGGCTCAGGGGGCGATTTCAATCAGCCCCAGCATTTT	CASRGSGGDFNQPQHF	TRBV28	TRBJ1-5	TRBD1
TGTGCCAGCAGCAAAAAAGGTCGGAGCGGGAGGGCCTGCAGGGATGAGCAGTTCTTC	CASSKKGRSGRACRDEQFF	TRBV21-1	TRBJ2-1	-
TGCGCCAGCAGCCAAATAGGACAGGGACTTCAGGATACGCAGTATTTT	CASSQIGQGLQDTQYF	TRBV4-1	TRBJ2-3	TRBD1
TGTGCCAGTAGTCCCTGGACAGGGGTCACTGAAGCTTTCTTT	CASSPWTGVTEAFF	TRBV19	TRBJ1-1	TRBD1
TGCGCCAGCAGCTGGACTGACAGGGGAACTCCTTTTGTCTTC	CASSWTDRGTPFVF	TRBV5-1	TRBJ2-7	TRBD1
TGCGCCAGCAGCCGTCTCCCGGCCGGGGGCTCCTACAATGAGCAGTTCTTC	CASSRLPAGGSYNEQFF	TRBV4-3	TRBJ2-1	-
TGTGCCAGCAGTGAACGGGGTACCTACGAGCAGTACTTC	CASSERGTYEQYF	TRBV6-1	TRBJ2-7	-
TGTGCCAGTAAACCTACAACCGCCTACAATGAGCAGTTCTTC	CASKPTTAYNEQFF	TRBV19	TRBJ2-1	-
TGTGCCAGCAGCTCACAGGGCTACTACGAGCAGTACTTC	CASSSQGYYEQYF	TRBV6-2/TRBV6-3	TRBJ2-7	-
TGCGCCAGCAGCCAAGACACTCTATTGGGCGAGCAGTACTTC	CASSQDTLLGEQYF	TRBV4-1	TRBJ2-7	-
TGCGCCAGCAGCACGGGACAGATAAAGAACACTGAAGCTTTCTTT	CASSTGQIKNTEAFF	TRBV5-1	TRBJ1-1	TRBD1